This entry features one T cell receptor beta chain sequence. Its target is unknown. PCR was performed using 60 Vbeta and 13 Jbeta primers. Only in-frame clones appear in the TCRdb table, and some are missing; sequencing was by immunoSEQ multiplex PCR. The sample includes 200,000 to 250,000 clones, more than 70% of them seen just once. This entry belongs to a study of cytomegalovirus exposure and HLA in healthy donors. Study-wide points: A later analysis linked some 17,000 TCR beta sequences to HLA alleles at 0.05 false discovery rate. Reported performance of the classifier showed diagnosis of cytomegalovirus status with high specificity and sensitivity. Rarity marked most TCR sequences, yet some public TCRs occurred in many donors. An observed cluster of highly shared sequence variants was recorded as a likely sequencing artifact.

Germline V gene lookup returns CDR1 MGHRA and CDR2 YSYEKL. The V and J ends lost 1 base and 4 bases, in that order; junction bases with no gene match: 15. The CDR3 is 18 residues long. The sequenced sample consisted of PBMCs. This chain connects TRBV4-1 to TRBJ1-2; TRBD1 agrees at 7 bases. The sequence was collected from a boy aged 5 to 17 in good health and CMV-seronegative. In nucleotides, the CDR3 is TGCGCCAGCAGCCAAGGAGCCCTGACAGGGCCGTCCGCCTATGGCTACACCTTC. Its protein product is CASSQGALTGPSAYGYTF.